These T cell receptor beta chains were read from a single sample in a study of identical twins. Using its own MiXCR run on the 5' RACE reads, TCRdb lists one record per CDR3 protein. Here the sample spans a few hundred thousand distinct CDR3 sequences, less than 20% being singletons. The sample consisted of naive T cells sorted from blood. These receptors were collected from a man over 45 in good health. Each CDR3 is given with its conserved first and last residue. Each record gives: J gene, clone size, D gene, V gene, CDR3 protein, CDR3 DNA. D genes are given only for firm matches. Clone size is given for some rows only: seen once, a few or many times, or a class if the clone is expanded.

j_call: TRBJ2-5; clone_size: few; d_call: .; v_call: TRBV10-3; cdr3_aa: CAISSQGGETQYF; cdr3_nt: TGTGCCATCAGTTCCCAGGGGGGAGAGACCCAGTACTTC
j_call: TRBJ2-5; clone_size: few; d_call: .; v_call: TRBV7-8; cdr3_aa: CASSLVRYFQETQYF; cdr3_nt: TGTGCCAGCAGCTTAGTACGGTATTTCCAAGAGACCCAGTACTTC
j_call: TRBJ2-7; clone_size: .; d_call: TRBD1; v_call: TRBV5-5; cdr3_aa: CASSPIGQASYEQYF; cdr3_nt: TGTGCCAGCAGCCCTATAGGACAGGCCTCCTACGAGCAGTACTTC
j_call: TRBJ1-1; clone_size: few; d_call: .; v_call: TRBV28; cdr3_aa: CASSFSLLGVGNTEAFF; cdr3_nt: TGTGCCAGCAGTTTTTCACTCCTAGGAGTAGGGAACACTGAAGCTTTCTTT
j_call: TRBJ2-1; clone_size: .; d_call: .; v_call: TRBV19; cdr3_aa: CASSGATRWNEQFF; cdr3_nt: TGTGCCAGTAGCGGGGCTACCCGATGGAATGAGCAGTTCTTC
j_call: TRBJ2-3; clone_size: .; d_call: TRBD2; v_call: TRBV11-2; cdr3_aa: CASSSTLFGGGRTDTQYF; cdr3_nt: TGTGCCAGCAGTTCCACCCTTTTCGGGGGGGGACGCACAGATACGCAGTATTTT
j_call: TRBJ1-2; clone_size: .; d_call: .; v_call: TRBV5-1; cdr3_aa: CASSLEVGLGGYTF; cdr3_nt: TGCGCCAGCAGCTTGGAAGTAGGGCTGGGCGGCTACACCTTC
j_call: TRBJ2-7; clone_size: few; d_call: TRBD2; v_call: TRBV28; cdr3_aa: CASSPGGSKSYEQYF; cdr3_nt: TGTGCCAGCAGTCCCGGGGGGAGTAAATCTTACGAGCAGTACTTC
j_call: TRBJ2-3; clone_size: many; d_call: .; v_call: TRBV5-1; cdr3_aa: CASSLGGGLPTDTQYF; cdr3_nt: TGCGCCAGCAGCTTGGGCGGAGGGTTGCCCACAGATACGCAGTATTTT
j_call: TRBJ2-1; clone_size: few; d_call: .; v_call: TRBV11-2; cdr3_aa: CASRLPGNEQFF; cdr3_nt: TGTGCCAGCAGGCTCCCCGGCAATGAGCAGTTCTTC
j_call: TRBJ2-7; clone_size: few; d_call: TRBD1; v_call: TRBV5-1; cdr3_aa: CASSPDRTGTYEQYF; cdr3_nt: TGCGCCAGCAGCCCGGACAGGACGGGAACCTACGAGCAGTACTTC
j_call: TRBJ2-7; clone_size: many; d_call: TRBD2; v_call: TRBV4-2; cdr3_aa: CASSQDLAGGYEQYF; cdr3_nt: TGTGCCAGCAGCCAAGACCTAGCGGGAGGCTACGAGCAGTACTTC
j_call: TRBJ2-5; clone_size: many; d_call: TRBD2; v_call: TRBV5-1; cdr3_aa: CASRTSGSQETQYF; cdr3_nt: TGCGCCAGCAGGACTAGCGGGAGCCAAGAGACCCAGTACTTC
j_call: TRBJ2-7; clone_size: .; d_call: TRBD1; v_call: TRBV15; cdr3_aa: CATSRTGGPYEQYF; cdr3_nt: TGTGCCACCAGCAGGACAGGGGGCCCCTACGAGCAGTACTTC
j_call: TRBJ2-5; clone_size: .; d_call: .; v_call: TRBV20-1; cdr3_aa: CSARPLNRVQETQYF; cdr3_nt: TGCAGTGCTAGACCCCTAAACAGGGTACAAGAGACCCAGTACTTC
j_call: TRBJ2-1; clone_size: many; d_call: .; v_call: TRBV29-1; cdr3_aa: CSVGKGASSYNEQFF; cdr3_nt: TGCAGCGTTGGGAAAGGAGCGAGCTCCTACAATGAGCAGTTCTTC
j_call: TRBJ2-3; clone_size: many; d_call: .; v_call: TRBV10-3; cdr3_aa: CASRDTDTQYF; cdr3_nt: TGTGCCTCCCGGGACACAGATACGCAGTATTTT
j_call: TRBJ2-4; clone_size: .; d_call: .; v_call: TRBV20-1; cdr3_aa: CSASSHRVNIQYF; cdr3_nt: TGCAGTGCTAGTTCTCATAGGGTGAACATTCAGTACTTC
j_call: TRBJ2-1; clone_size: .; d_call: .; v_call: TRBV10-3; cdr3_aa: CAISMAKPYDEQFF; cdr3_nt: TGTGCCATCAGTATGGCAAAGCCCTACGATGAGCAGTTCTTC
j_call: TRBJ2-4; clone_size: many; d_call: .; v_call: TRBV4-1; cdr3_aa: CASSQDEGSSRAKNIQYF; cdr3_nt: TGCGCCAGCAGCCAAGATGAGGGCTCTTCTAGAGCCAAAAACATTCAGTACTTC
j_call: TRBJ2-5; clone_size: .; d_call: .; v_call: TRBV28; cdr3_aa: CASGSDRSQETQYF; cdr3_nt: TGTGCCAGCGGATCGGACAGATCCCAAGAGACCCAGTACTTC
j_call: TRBJ2-7; clone_size: .; d_call: TRBD2; v_call: TRBV6-1; cdr3_aa: CASSPGRLAYEQYF; cdr3_nt: TGTGCCAGCAGCCCCGGGAGGCTTGCCTACGAGCAGTACTTC
j_call: TRBJ1-6; clone_size: .; d_call: .; v_call: TRBV14; cdr3_aa: CASSQELQSPLHF; cdr3_nt: TGTGCCAGCAGCCAAGAGCTCCAGTCACCCCTCCACTTT
j_call: TRBJ2-7; clone_size: .; d_call: TRBD2; v_call: TRBV7-9; cdr3_aa: CASSLGTSGTEQYF; cdr3_nt: TGTGCCAGCAGCTTAGGAACTAGCGGGACCGAGCAGTACTTC
j_call: TRBJ1-1; clone_size: .; d_call: TRBD1; v_call: TRBV12-3/TRBV12-4; cdr3_aa: CASSLGTGYLRWADTEAFF; cdr3_nt: TGTGCCAGCAGTTTAGGGACAGGGTATTTAAGATGGGCTGACACTGAAGCTTTCTTT
j_call: TRBJ2-7; clone_size: many; d_call: TRBD2; v_call: TRBV5-1; cdr3_aa: CASSLGTSDYEQYF; cdr3_nt: TGCGCCAGCAGCTTAGGGACTAGCGACTACGAGCAGTACTTC
j_call: TRBJ2-1; clone_size: few; d_call: TRBD2; v_call: TRBV20-1; cdr3_aa: CSARSGGSAYNEQFF; cdr3_nt: TGCAGTGCTAGATCGGGCGGGAGCGCCTACAATGAGCAGTTCTTC
j_call: TRBJ2-7; clone_size: few; d_call: TRBD1; v_call: TRBV5-5; cdr3_aa: CASSLYVGQGYYEQYF; cdr3_nt: TGTGCCAGCAGCTTGTATGTGGGACAGGGTTATTACGAGCAGTACTTC
j_call: TRBJ2-3; clone_size: .; d_call: TRBD2; v_call: TRBV9; cdr3_aa: CASSVEPAGITDTQYF; cdr3_nt: TGTGCCAGCAGCGTAGAACCAGCGGGGATCACAGATACGCAGTATTTT
j_call: TRBJ2-2; clone_size: .; d_call: .; v_call: TRBV5-1; cdr3_aa: CASRGGVNTGELFF; cdr3_nt: TGCGCCAGCAGGGGCGGGGTGAACACCGGGGAGCTGTTTTTT
j_call: TRBJ1-3; clone_size: .; d_call: .; v_call: TRBV7-2; cdr3_aa: CASSLTNVPGNTIYF; cdr3_nt: TGTGCCAGCAGCTTAACAAATGTCCCCGGAAACACCATATATTTT
j_call: TRBJ2-2; clone_size: .; d_call: TRBD1; v_call: TRBV7-9; cdr3_aa: CASSPTTGGHTGELFF; cdr3_nt: TGTGCCAGCAGCCCAACGACAGGGGGGCACACCGGGGAGCTGTTTTTT
j_call: TRBJ2-5; clone_size: many; d_call: .; v_call: TRBV7-6; cdr3_aa: CASSAIQETQYF; cdr3_nt: TGTGCCAGCAGCGCAATCCAAGAGACCCAGTACTTC
j_call: TRBJ1-1; clone_size: .; d_call: TRBD1; v_call: TRBV5-5; cdr3_aa: CASSGDRGPGPEAFF; cdr3_nt: TGTGCCAGCAGCGGGGACAGGGGCCCTGGGCCCGAAGCTTTCTTT
j_call: TRBJ2-4; clone_size: .; d_call: .; v_call: TRBV11-2; cdr3_aa: CASSFGAGVGAKNIQYF; cdr3_nt: TGTGCCAGCAGCTTCGGGGCAGGGGTTGGGGCCAAAAACATTCAGTACTTC
j_call: TRBJ2-2; clone_size: .; d_call: .; v_call: TRBV7-7; cdr3_aa: CASSLERPVNTGELFF; cdr3_nt: TGTGCTAGCAGCTTAGAACGGCCGGTGAACACCGGGGAGCTGTTTTTT
j_call: TRBJ2-3; clone_size: .; d_call: .; v_call: TRBV11-1; cdr3_aa: CASSLVSAGTTDTQYF; cdr3_nt: TGTGCCAGCAGCTTAGTTTCGGCGGGGACCACAGATACGCAGTATTTT
j_call: TRBJ2-3; clone_size: few; d_call: TRBD2; v_call: TRBV11-1; cdr3_aa: CASSLNSGTTTDTQYF; cdr3_nt: TGTGCCAGCAGCCTGAACTCCGGGACTACCACAGATACGCAGTATTTT
j_call: TRBJ2-7; clone_size: .; d_call: TRBD2; v_call: TRBV12-3/TRBV12-4; cdr3_aa: CASRRGTSGYEQYF; cdr3_nt: TGTGCCAGCAGGCGCGGGACTAGCGGCTACGAGCAGTACTTC
j_call: TRBJ2-7; clone_size: once; d_call: TRBD2; v_call: TRBV28; cdr3_aa: CASSLFKTSSF; cdr3_nt: TGTGCCAGCAGTTTATTTAAGACTAGCTCCTTC
j_call: TRBJ2-3; clone_size: many; d_call: TRBD2; v_call: TRBV29-1; cdr3_aa: CSVWEGHPLTDTQYF; cdr3_nt: TGCAGCGTTTGGGAGGGCCATCCCCTGACAGATACGCAGTATTTT
j_call: TRBJ2-1; clone_size: few; d_call: .; v_call: TRBV13; cdr3_aa: CASSMGVPNLRNEQFF; cdr3_nt: TGTGCCAGCAGCATGGGAGTTCCCAATTTGAGGAATGAGCAGTTCTTC
j_call: TRBJ2-7; clone_size: .; d_call: .; v_call: TRBV10-3; cdr3_aa: CAISERDYEQYF; cdr3_nt: TGTGCCATCAGTGAACGAGACTACGAGCAGTACTTC
j_call: TRBJ2-3; clone_size: few; d_call: TRBD1; v_call: TRBV5-6; cdr3_aa: CASSPGTGVLGADTQYF; cdr3_nt: TGTGCCAGCAGCCCCGGGACAGGGGTTTTGGGAGCAGATACGCAGTATTTT
j_call: TRBJ2-1; clone_size: .; d_call: TRBD2; v_call: TRBV27; cdr3_aa: CASSLSLAGVQYIEQFF; cdr3_nt: TGTGCCAGCAGTTTAAGCCTAGCGGGGGTGCAATACATTGAGCAGTTCTTC
j_call: TRBJ1-2; clone_size: many; d_call: .; v_call: TRBV3-1; cdr3_aa: CASSQERRSGYTF; cdr3_nt: TGTGCCAGCAGCCAAGAACGCCGGAGTGGCTACACCTTC
j_call: TRBJ2-5; clone_size: .; d_call: .; v_call: TRBV10-3; cdr3_aa: CAISGSLGGIQETQYF; cdr3_nt: TGTGCCATCAGCGGGTCCTTAGGGGGTATTCAAGAGACCCAGTACTTC
j_call: TRBJ2-7; clone_size: .; d_call: .; v_call: TRBV20-1; cdr3_aa: CSASPDTFYEQYF; cdr3_nt: TGCAGTGCTAGTCCGGACACTTTCTACGAGCAGTACTTC
j_call: TRBJ2-5; clone_size: .; d_call: .; v_call: TRBV6-1; cdr3_aa: CASSESGRETQYF; cdr3_nt: TGTGCCAGCAGTGAGAGTGGTCGCGAGACCCAGTACTTC
j_call: TRBJ2-7; clone_size: few; d_call: TRBD2; v_call: TRBV6-2/TRBV6-3; cdr3_aa: CASSTSGLGSEQYF; cdr3_nt: TGTGCCAGCAGCACTAGCGGCCTGGGAAGCGAGCAGTACTTC
j_call: TRBJ2-7; clone_size: many; d_call: TRBD1; v_call: TRBV5-6; cdr3_aa: CASSLLDRTSSYEQYF; cdr3_nt: TGTGCCAGCAGTCTGTTGGACAGGACGAGCTCCTACGAGCAGTACTTC
j_call: TRBJ2-2; clone_size: .; d_call: .; v_call: TRBV15; cdr3_aa: CATSSGTNTGELFF; cdr3_nt: TGTGCCACCAGCAGCGGGACTAACACCGGGGAGCTGTTTTTT
j_call: TRBJ2-7; clone_size: few; d_call: TRBD1; v_call: TRBV6-5; cdr3_aa: CASSYLRNTGGTYEQYF; cdr3_nt: TGTGCCAGCAGTTACTTAAGGAACACAGGGGGAACCTACGAGCAGTACTTC
j_call: TRBJ2-2; clone_size: .; d_call: TRBD1; v_call: TRBV20-1; cdr3_aa: CSASWTGITGELFF; cdr3_nt: TGCAGTGCTAGTTGGACAGGGATTACCGGGGAGCTGTTTTTT
j_call: TRBJ2-7; clone_size: few; d_call: TRBD1; v_call: TRBV25-1; cdr3_aa: CASSEWDSTYEQYF; cdr3_nt: TGTGCCAGCAGTGAATGGGACAGCACCTACGAGCAGTACTTC